A single sample is the source of the 28 T cell receptor beta chains below, sequenced in a study of blood T cells in healthy people across ages. The authors ran a second PCR of 7 to 11 cycles using a sample-barcoded 5' primer and a J-beta primer mix. TCRdb passed the 5' RACE reads through MiXCR, listing each CDR3 protein once. The sample lists 1.8 million or so distinct CDR3 sequences, about two fifths occurring once. Sequencing was performed on blood. Every receptor here comes from a human donor in good health.

This clonotype appeared once. The chain employs TRBV7-2 and TRBJ1-2, with D hard to call. This CDR3 is built from 15 residues. V shed 1 base and J shed 7 bases, with 16 bases lying between them. Germline V gene data show CDR1 as SGHTA and CDR2 as FQGNSA. The CDR3 coding sequence is TGTGCCAGCAGCTTAGTACAGAGTCATGTGGGTGGCTACACCTTC. Its protein is CASSLVQSHVGGYTF.

V gene TRBV7-9 combines with J gene TRBJ1-5, with unresolved D. The CDR3 is 17 residues long. Germline assignment: CDR1 SEHNR and CDR2 FQNEAQ (reference sequence). V lost 1 base to trimming and J lost 0 bases, with 13 bases between them. The CDR3 protein is CASSLDGEPYSNQPQHF. The CDR3 DNA follows: TGTGCCAGCAGCTTAGATGGGGAGCCATATAGCAATCAGCCCCAGCATTTT.

This clonotype was picked up a small number of times. This chain uses TRBV12-3 or TRBV12-4 with TRBJ2-4, with 7 positions matching TRBD1. Trimming removed 7 bases from V and 0 bases from J; junction bases left unmatched: 12. This CDR3 comprises 17 residues. The CDR3 region has the DNA TGTGCCAGCACCACCCAATACAGGGGCCTAGCCAAAAACATTCAGTACTTC. This encodes CASTTQYRGLAKNIQYF.

This sequence joins TRBV5-6 and TRBJ1-1; D is undetermined. This CDR3 has 13 amino acids. CDR1 SGHDT and CDR2 YYEEEE come from the germline V gene. V lost 2 bases to trimming and J lost 6 bases, with 11 bases between them. In nucleotides, the CDR3 is TGTGCCAGCAGCTTTTCTGGCGGTTCTGAAGCTTTCTTT. It codes for CASSFSGGSEAFF.

This clonotype was seen a few times. This chain connects TRBV7-2 to TRBJ2-1; no reliable D call. The CDR3 consists of 13 residues. Germline CDR1 reads SGHTA; CDR2 reads FQGNSA. Trimming pared 1 base from V and 5 bases from J, leaving 6 bases between. Here the CDR3 DNA reads TGTGCCAGCAGCTTAGTAATCAACAATGAGCAGTTCTTC. It codes for CASSLVINNEQFF. The full variable domain, in which reference TRBV7-2 and TRBJ2-1 provide the parts outside the CDR3, is GAGVSQSPSNKVTEKGKDVELRCDPISGHTALYWYRQSLGQGLEFLIYFQGNSAPDKSGLPSDRFSAERTGGSVSTLTIQRTQQEDSAVYLCASSLVINNEQFFGPGTRLTVL.

This clonotype occurred once. The chain uses TRBV3-1 and TRBJ2-1; 11 positions agree with TRBD2. The J segment lost 4 bases and the V segment lost 6 bases, leaving 11 bases of the junction unmatched. This CDR3 is 17 amino acids long. Germline V gives CDR1 LGHDT, CDR2 YNNKEL (reference sequence). CDR3 amino acids: CASRNKLAGVQYNEQFF. The CDR3 nucleotides are TGTGCCAGCAGAAACAAACTAGCGGGGGTCCAATACAATGAGCAGTTCTTC.

This clonotype was picked up a small number of times. The chain is built from TRBV15 and TRBJ2-7, with 8 nucleotides matching TRBD2. CDR3 length: 15 amino acids. With V trimmed by 0 bases and J by 3 bases, 4 bases remained unmatched. From germline, CDR1 is LNHNV and CDR2 YYDKDF (reference sequence). The chain's CDR3 is CATSREGSGDYEQYF. Here the CDR3 DNA reads TGTGCCACCAGCAGAGAGGGTAGCGGGGACTACGAGCAGTACTTC.

A few counts support this clonotype. V usage is TRBV6-2 or TRBV6-3 and J usage is TRBJ2-5; 10 nucleotides align to TRBD2. The junction had 9 bases not matched to a gene; V was cut back by 6 bases and J by 5 bases. This CDR3 region has 15 residues. Per germline, CDR1 MNHEY and CDR2 SVGEGT. CDR3 region: CASRTTSGATETQYF. Written as DNA, the CDR3 is TGTGCCAGCAGAACAACTAGCGGGGCGACCGAGACCCAGTACTTC.

V gene TRBV4-3 combines with J gene TRBJ1-1; weak D call: TRBD1 (5 bases). The ends were cut back, 0 bases at V and 2 bases at J, with 10 bases in the middle. Looked up from germline, CDR1 is LGHNA and CDR2 is YSLEER. The CDR3 has 15 residues. The CDR3 is CASSQEGPGNTEAFF. Here the CDR3 DNA reads TGCGCCAGCAGCCAAGAGGGACCCGGAAACACTGAAGCTTTCTTT.

The chain couples TRBV10-3 to TRBJ2-7, with 9 bases identical to TRBD2. Losses at the gene ends were 2 bases for V and 4 bases for J; bases not matched to a gene: 9. This CDR3 is built from 16 residues. Per the germline V gene, CDR1 is ENHRY and CDR2 is SYGVKD. The CDR3 region has the DNA TGTGCCATCAGTGAGAGTTTGGCTAGCGGGGTGTACGAGCAGTACTTC. It translates to CAISESLASGVYEQYF.

J is TRBJ2-1 and V is TRBV4-2; no firm D call. CDR1 and CDR2 (germline): LGHNA, YNFKEQ. The CDR3 runs 17 residues. V was pared by 1 base and J by 4 bases, with 17 bases between. This CDR3 reads CASSQGVIPTIYNEQFF. The CDR3 region has the DNA TGTGCCAGCAGCCAAGGAGTCATTCCGACCATTTACAATGAGCAGTTCTTC.

As concerns this clonotype: Compared with germline, one end of the junction differs, possibly owing to a read error. This chain joins TRBV4-2 and TRBJ2-1; D is uncertain. The germline V gene encodes CDR1 LGHNA and CDR2 YNFKEQ. The CDR3 is made up of 12 amino acids. CDR3 region: CVSSQIVGEQFF. The CDR3 nucleotides are TGTGTCAGCAGCCAAATAGTGGGGGAGCAGTTCTTC.

This clonotype was counted between two and nine times. This chain joins TRBV7-3 and TRBJ2-7, with 10 bases matching TRBD2. The germline gives CDR1 SGHTA, CDR2 FQGTGA. The CDR3 runs 15 residues. With 5 bases clipped from V and 3 bases from J, the junction kept 7 bases outside the gene matches. The CDR3 spells CASSETSGAVYEQYF. The CDR3 DNA is TGTGCCAGCAGCGAAACTAGCGGGGCGGTCTACGAGCAGTACTTC.

V gene TRBV4-1 combines with J gene TRBJ2-3; perhaps TRBD2 as D (5 bases). Per germline, CDR1 MGHRA and CDR2 YSYEKL. Deletions cut 2 bases from V and 10 bases from J, with 22 bases between. This CDR3 has 16 amino acids. The CDR3 spells CASSQWTGKSPEAQYF. The CDR3 nucleotides read TGCGCCAGCAGCCAATGGACTGGCAAGTCCCCCGAAGCGCAGTATTTT.

V usage is TRBV11-3 and J usage is TRBJ2-4; D is undetermined. The better agreement between TRBJ2-7 and the DNA end casts doubt on the J call. The CDR3 extends over 13 amino acids. CDR1 is SGHNT and CDR2 is YENEEA in the germline V gene. The CDR3 sequence is CASSHQASYEQYF. CDR3 DNA sequence: TGTGCCAGCAGCCATCAGGCGTCCTACGAGCAGTACTTC.

This clonotype has a handful of counts. The chain combines TRBV9 with TRBJ2-4; 11 positions match TRBD2. Germline V gene data show CDR1 as SGDLS and CDR2 as YYNGEE. With 4 bases clipped from V and 4 bases from J, the junction kept 10 bases outside the gene matches. The length of the CDR3 is 17 residues. The CDR3: CASSSSGTSGGKNIQYF. DNA for the CDR3: TGTGCCAGCAGCTCCTCGGGAACTAGCGGGGGAAAAAACATTCAGTACTTC. Full variable domain (remainder filled in from reference TRBV9 and TRBJ2-4): DSGVTQTPKHLITATGQRVTLRCSPRSGDLSVYWYQQSLDQGLQFLIQYYNGEERAKGNILERFSAQQFPDLHSELNLSSLELGDSALYFCASSSSGTSGGKNIQYFGAGTRLSVL.

V is TRBV20-1 and J is TRBJ2-3; D may be TRBD1 or TRBD2 (5 bases each). The CDR3 has 15 residues. Between the trimmed V and J ends, which lost 0 bases and 4 bases, there was a span of 14 bases. Germline V gene sequence: CDR1 DFQATT, CDR2 SNEGSKA (reference sequence). The CDR3: CSARDTRGRADTQYF. The CDR3 region has the DNA TGCAGTGCTAGAGATACGAGGGGACGCGCAGATACGCAGTATTTT.

There are a few counts of this clonotype. This sequence joins TRBV5-5 and TRBJ1-2, with D maybe TRBD1 (5 bases). Trimming shortened V by 7 bases and J by 0 bases, and 13 bases separated the two germline ends. The germline V gene encodes CDR1 SGHKS and CDR2 YYEKEE (reference sequence). CDR3 size: 14 residues. The CDR3 DNA reads as TGTGCCAGCGGCAACAGGATAGCTAACTATGGCTACACCTTC. Translation gives CASGNRIANYGYTF.

Only a few counts were recorded for this clonotype. The chain couples TRBV7-9 to TRBJ2-7; 8 bases line up with TRBD1. CDR1 SEHNR and CDR2 FQNEAQ come from the germline V gene (reference sequence). V shed 10 bases, J shed 6 bases, and the junction held 11 bases outside the gene matches. The CDR3 contains 13 residues. Here the CDR3 DNA reads TGTGCCATCGAAGACAGGGGAAAGGGCGAGCAGTACTTC. This sequence encodes CAIEDRGKGEQYF.

This chain connects TRBV6-5 to TRBJ2-5; a weak D match, TRBD1 (6 bases). The J call may be mistaken, given a closer DNA end match to TRBJ2-1. Germline V gene sequence: CDR1 MNHEY, CDR2 SVGAGI. The CDR3 contains 14 residues. The DNA of the CDR3 is TGTGCCAGCAGCTATGACAGGACTCAAGAGACCCAGTTCTTC. Protein product: CASSYDRTQETQFF.

The rearrangement links TRBV12-3 or TRBV12-4 to TRBJ2-5; 9 bases are shared with TRBD2. After removal of 6 bases from V and 1 base from J, the junction contained 9 bases not matched to a gene. This CDR3 is built from 16 residues. Written as DNA, the CDR3 is TGTGCCAGCAGCCCCCCTGCGGGGGGGCCCCAAGAGACCCAGTACTTC. Translating gives CASSPPAGGPQETQYF.

This clonotype was recorded a few times. The chain uses TRBV29-1 and TRBJ2-1; TRBD2 might be the D (7 bases). CDR1 and CDR2 from the germline V gene are SQVTM and ANQGSEA. The CDR3 is 12 amino acids. V lost 6 bases, J lost 10 bases, and 16 bases lay in between. The CDR3 nucleotides read TGCAGCGTAGACCGTAAGGGGGGGGAGCAGTTCTTC. Its protein is CSVDRKGGEQFF.

The chain is built from TRBV10-3 and TRBJ1-1; D is ambiguous. From germline, CDR1 is ENHRY and CDR2 SYGVKD. The CDR3 is 14 amino acids. Trimming stripped 7 bases from V and 5 bases from J, with 17 bases between. In nucleotides, the CDR3 is TGTGCCATCACCGCAGATCTCATGTGGACTGAAGCTTTCTTT. This gives the protein CAITADLMWTEAFF.

The chain employs TRBV4-2 and TRBJ1-2; TRBD1 agrees at 7 bases. The ends lost 3 bases at V and 2 bases at J; junction bases unmatched: 6. The CDR3 is 15 amino acids. From germline, CDR1 is LGHNA and CDR2 YNFKEQ. The CDR3 loop is CASSQGGTENYGYTF. In DNA form, the CDR3 reads TGTGCCAGCAGCCAGGGCGGGACAGAGAACTATGGCTACACCTTC.

This clonotype was counted a few times. V and J are TRBV11-3 and TRBJ2-5; D uncertain. The CDR3 loop spans 14 amino acids. The germline gives CDR1 SGHNT, CDR2 YENEEA. The V end was cut by 1 base, the J end by 3 bases, with 9 bases between. CDR3 bases: TGTGCCAGCAGCTTAGGGGCAGACAAAGAGACCCAGTACTTC. This sequence encodes CASSLGADKETQYF.

As concerns this clonotype: A much larger clonotype is one base distant, so this may be a read error. The rearrangement uses TRBV20-1 and TRBJ2-1, with D possibly matching TRBD2 (5 bases). Trimming removed 4 bases from V and 5 bases from J, with 18 bases in between. The CDR3 sequence is 15 residues long. From germline, CDR1 is DFQATT and CDR2 SNEGSKA (reference sequence). The CDR3 here is CSATPRSEGNNEQFF. In DNA, the CDR3 is TGCAGTGCTACCCCCCGTAGCGAGGGTAACAATGAGCAGTTCTTC.

The chain recombines TRBV4-3 with TRBJ1-1; D not certain. The germline V gene encodes CDR1 LGHNA and CDR2 YSLEER. Between the trimmed V and J ends, which lost 3 bases and 1 base, there was a span of 9 bases. This CDR3 has 14 amino acids. The CDR3 sequence: CASSHQKENTEAFF. CDR3 coding DNA: TGCGCCAGCAGCCACCAAAAAGAGAACACTGAAGCTTTCTTT.

As regards this clonotype: The junction does not match germline at one end; this may be a read error. The chain has TRBV6-5 and TRBJ1-1; D unresolved. Germline V CDR1 and CDR2: MNHEY, SVGAGI. The CDR3 totals 14 residues. In DNA, the CDR3 is TGTGTCAGCAGAAGTGCTAACTTGGGGACTGAAGCTTTCTTT. Its protein is CVSRSANLGTEAFF.